The 7 T cell receptor beta chains given below trace back to one sample, sequenced in a study of shared clonotypes between healthy human individuals. The naive CD8 subset, CD45RO-negative cells positively selected for CCR7, excluded terminally differentiated effector memory CD45RA+ cells. Sequenced by immunoSEQ multiplex PCR; TCRdb stores in-frame clones only, minus some. Of fewer than 1 million clones detected, 96% appear once; the ten largest clones hold about 0.25%. The sample consisted of naive CD8+ T cells sorted from blood. These TCRs come from a man younger than 45 in good health.

In this sample, this clone turned up once. The genes are TRBV2 and TRBJ2-7; D gene unclear. Germline V gene lookup returns CDR1 SNHLY and CDR2 FYNNEI. V dropped 5 bases and J dropped 5 bases, with 13 bases sitting between them. CDR3 size: 13 residues. The DNA for the CDR3 is TGTGCCAGCAGTTCAGGACCCGCTGACGAGCAGTACTTC. It yields the protein CASSSGPADEQYF.

The V gene is TRBV4-1, the J gene TRBJ2-7, with 7 positions matching TRBD1. CDR3 length: 16 amino acids. Germline CDR1 MGHRA, CDR2 YSYEKL. The V and J ends lost 2 bases and 3 bases, in that order; junction bases with no gene match: 10. The CDR3 DNA reads as TGCGCCAGCAGCCAATTAGCCGGGACAGACTTCTACGAGCAGTACTTC. This codes for CASSQLAGTDFYEQYF.

The rearrangement uses TRBV28 and TRBJ2-7; either TRBD1 or TRBD2 may fit D (5 bases each). The CDR3 totals 15 residues. The V gene lost 4 bases and the J gene lost 3 bases, with 16 bases spanning the gap. Looked up from germline, CDR1 is MDHEN and CDR2 is SYDVKM. The CDR3 DNA is TGTGCCAGCAGTTCGAACCGGGACGGTCTCTACGAGCAGTACTTC. The encoded protein is CASSSNRDGLYEQYF.

The chain has TRBV5-1 and TRBJ2-2; 13 bases align to TRBD2. The V and J ends lost 3 bases and 7 bases, in that order; junction bases with no gene match: 9. Germline CDR1 is SGHRS and CDR2 is YFSETQ. The CDR3 is made up of 17 amino acids. CDR3 bases: TGCGCCAGCAGCTCAGGACTAGCGGGAGATGGAAACGGGGAGCTGTTTTTT. It translates to CASSSGLAGDGNGELFF. The full variable domain, completed using reference TRBV5-1 and TRBJ2-2, is KAGVTQTPRYLIKTRGQQVTLSCSPISGHRSVSWYQQTPGQGLQFLFEYFSETQRNKGNFPGRFSGRQFSNSRSEMNVSTLELGDSALYLCASSSGLAGDGNGELFFGEGSRLTVL.

This clone came up once. This sequence joins TRBV23-1 and TRBJ2-1; 8 positions agree with TRBD1. TRBV23-1 is treated as an ORF (open reading frame) with a function not yet certain. The CDR3 length is 16 residues. V lost 10 bases to trimming and J lost 0 bases; unmatched junction nucleotides: 11. CDR3 in DNA: TGCGCCACCAGACAGGGGATAGGGAGCTCCTACAATGAGCAGTTCTTC. Its translation: CATRQGIGSSYNEQFF.

About this clone itself: This CDR3 is also generated by other DNA sequences in the sample. V usage is TRBV9 and J usage is TRBJ2-7; D is uncertain. This CDR3 is built from 14 residues. V lost 0 bases, J lost 2 bases, and 9 bases lay in between. Germline V lookup: CDR1 SGDLS, CDR2 YYNGEE. CDR3 coding DNA: TGTGCCAGCAGCGTAGGGGGTGGCACCTACGAGCAGTACTTC. Protein: CASSVGGGTYEQYF.

V and J are TRBV25-1 and TRBJ2-7; possibly TRBD2 for D (5 bases). V lost 8 bases, J lost 13 bases, and 21 bases lay in between. Looked up from germline, CDR1 is MGHDK and CDR2 is SYGVNS. This CDR3 is 12 amino acids long. The CDR3 coding sequence is TGTGCCAGCGGGGAAGTCCCAGCGGTCCTTTACTTC. This gives the protein CASGEVPAVLYF.